What follows is one TCR beta chain and its context. The data are from a study of CD8+CD57+ T cells in acquired aplastic anemia. At the level of the study: Sorted CD4+ and CD8+ cells yielded around 3.2 ug of DNA on average.

This CDR3 is 13 amino acids long. CDR1 and CDR2 from the germline V gene are LGHDT and YNNKEL (reference sequence). Trimming took off 3 bases at V and 5 bases at J, with 11 bases between the two ends. Researchers used genomic DNA as the template to profile TCR beta VDJ and CDR3. TCRdb used MiXCR to reprocess the reads, holding one entry per CDR3 protein. The table records some 200,000 distinct CDR3 sequences, approximately 65% of them present only once. Those patients picked for sequencing had displayed CD8+CD57+ cell expansion on flow cytometry. Patients, without exception, had severe acquired aplastic anemia.

What was sequenced was sorted CD4+, CD8+, or CD8+CD57+ T cells (not recorded which) from PBMCs. This TCR derives from a human donor with aplastic anemia. The chain couples TRBV3-1 to TRBJ2-7; tentatively, D is TRBD1 (5 bases). The CDR3 spells CASSHQGVNEQYF. The DNA for the CDR3 is TGTGCCAGCAGCCATCAGGGCGTAAACGAGCAGTACTTC.